These 25 T cell receptor beta chains were sequenced from one sample in a study of cytotoxic CD8 clonotypes in ibrutinib-treated CLL (dated by TCRdb to about 2021). Library construction relied on the immunoSEQ multiplex PCR assay. What TCRdb holds here is the immuneACCESS table cut down to in-frame rearrangements. Part of the clones is not present; checked against another copy, under half of the missing clones reflect an unresolved V gene, and the others are unexplained. A total of 150,000 or so clones appear in this sample, more than 80% of them only once. The top ten constitute over 4.5% of the sample. Per the publication, the time point label means: approximately 2 years on ibrutinib. Here the sequenced sample was PBMCs, taken after 24 months of ibrutinib treatment. The receptors here all came from a human donor with chronic lymphocytic leukemia.

The J gene is TRBJ1-2, the V gene TRBV27; maybe TRBD1 (5 bases). CDR3 size: 13 residues. Trimming took 3 bases from V and 8 from J, leaving 13 bases between them. In germline, CDR1 is MNHEY, CDR2 SMNVEV (reference sequence). Here the CDR3 reads CASSFGGTSGYTF. The CDR3 DNA is TGTGCCAGCAGTTTCGGGGGGACGAGCGGCTACACCTTC.

The chain employs TRBV27 and TRBJ1-2; D possibly corresponds to TRBD1 (5 bases). V was trimmed by 3 bases and J by 7 bases, leaving 15 bases between them. This CDR3 contains 14 residues. Looked up from germline, CDR1 is MNHEY and CDR2 is SMNVEV (reference sequence). CDR3 in amino acids: CASSFQGALGGYTF. The CDR3 bases are TGTGCCAGCAGTTTTCAGGGCGCCCTTGGTGGCTACACCTTC.

This clone occurred once. This chain uses TRBV13 with TRBJ1-2, with D uncertain. The V gene's germline CDR1 is PRHDT and CDR2 FYEKMQ (reference sequence). The CDR3 is 16 amino acids. Trimming took off 4 bases at V and 1 base at J, with 16 bases between the two ends. The CDR3 sequence: CASSSSLGPSNYGYTF. Written as DNA, the CDR3 is TGTGCCAGCAGCTCCTCTCTCGGACCGAGTAACTATGGCTACACCTTC.

This clone was seen just once. CDR3 residues: CASSPGLAGVSREQYF. CDR3 sequence (DNA): TGTGCCAGCAGCCCGGGACTAGCGGGTGTTTCCCGCGAGCAGTACTTC. This rearrangement joins TRBV11-2 to TRBJ2-7, with TRBD2 identical over 12 bases. Germline CDR1 SGHAT, CDR2 FQNNGV. With 5 bases clipped from V and 6 bases from J, the junction kept 11 bases outside the gene matches. CDR3 length: 16 amino acids.

The J gene is TRBJ1-3, the V gene TRBV4-3; no reliable D call. The CDR3 is made up of 16 amino acids. Germline CDR1 reads LGHNA; CDR2 reads YSLEER. Deletions cut 0 bases from V and 4 bases from J, with 13 bases between. The CDR3 DNA sequence: TGCGCCAGCAGCCAAGAACCCCACGCAATGGGAAACACCATATATTTT. This encodes CASSQEPHAMGNTIYF.

The table lists this clone with a few counts. The chain carries TRBV2 and TRBJ2-7; no firm D call. Germline values: CDR1 SNHLY, CDR2 FYNNEI. V lost 7 bases, J lost 0 bases, and 10 bases lay in between. The CDR3 contains 13 residues. As DNA, the CDR3 is TGTGCCAGCAACCCCGTGAGCTCCTACGAGCAGTACTTC. This translates into CASNPVSSYEQYF.

V usage is TRBV19 and J usage is TRBJ1-1; the D gene is possibly TRBD1 (5 bases). Deletions cut 0 bases from V and 1 base from J, with 6 bases between. This CDR3 spans 14 amino acids. Germline V gene sequence: CDR1 LNHDA, CDR2 SQIVND (reference sequence). CDR3 DNA: TGTGCCAGTAGTATAGAGACAGCGAACACTGAAGCTTTCTTT. Residues: CASSIETANTEAFF.

The chain is built from TRBV16 and TRBJ2-1, with D maybe TRBD2 (6 bases). Deletions cut 0 bases from V and 9 bases from J, with 9 bases between. This CDR3 is built from 13 residues. Germline assignment: CDR1 KGHSY and CDR2 FQNENV. The CDR3 DNA reads as TGTGCCAGCAGCCAATCGTCGGGAGCTGAGCAGTTCTTC. Translated, it gives CASSQSSGAEQFF.

J is TRBJ2-3 and V is TRBV5-1, with 9 bases identical to TRBD2. The CDR3 loop spans 15 amino acids. Looked up from germline, CDR1 is SGHRS and CDR2 is YFSETQ. The V segment lost 0 bases and the J segment 6 bases; nucleotides outside the gene matches: 5. The CDR3 nucleotides are TGCGCCAGCAGCTTGGTAGCGGGGGTTCTCGATACGCAGTATTTT. Translated, it gives CASSLVAGVLDTQYF.

J is TRBJ1-5 and V is TRBV11-3, with D hard to call. The CDR3 contains 13 residues. The germline V gene has CDR1 SGHNT and CDR2 YENEEA. Trimming pared 5 bases from V and 1 base from J, leaving 6 bases between. The CDR3 is CASSENSNQPQHF. CDR3 nucleotides: TGTGCCAGCAGCGAGAACAGCAATCAGCCCCAGCATTTT.

V and J are TRBV28 and TRBJ1-1; weak D call: TRBD1 (5 bases). CDR1 is MDHEN, CDR2 SYDVKM, per germline. V lost 5 bases to trimming and J lost 5 bases, with 18 bases between them. This CDR3 is built from 15 residues. CDR3 coding DNA: TGTGCCAGCAGTCCTGAGGGACGGACGGTGACTGAAGCTTTCTTT. Protein product: CASSPEGRTVTEAFF.

As to this clone: The junction differs from germline at one of its ends, possibly a read error. The chain carries TRBV19 and TRBJ1-1; no clear D. The CDR3 runs to 14 residues. Germline V gene data show CDR1 as LNHDA and CDR2 as SQIVND (reference sequence). Here the CDR3 reads CATSPSPTSRGGIF. In nucleotides, the CDR3 is TGTGCCACCTCTCCCTCCCCGACGTCCAGAGGAGGGATCTTT.

The chain joins TRBV5-1 to TRBJ2-5; 7 positions agree with TRBD2. The germline V gene has CDR1 SGHRS and CDR2 YFSETQ. V dropped 3 bases and J dropped 2; count of bases not matched to a gene: 4. The CDR3 has 14 amino acids. CDR3 region: CASSSGLPQETQYF. As DNA, the CDR3 is TGCGCCAGCAGCTCGGGACTACCTCAAGAGACCCAGTACTTC.

The chain employs TRBV6-1 and TRBJ2-7; D remains ambiguous. Looked up from germline, CDR1 is MNHNS and CDR2 is SASEGT. The CDR3 runs 15 residues. Trimming pared 0 bases from V and 5 bases from J, leaving 14 bases between. CDR3 bases: TGTGCCAGCAGTGAAGCTTTGACTGGTCCCGACGAGCAGTACTTC. This codes for CASSEALTGPDEQYF.

This chain links TRBV4-2 with TRBJ2-7, with D perhaps TRBD2 (8 bases). Germline values: CDR1 LGHNA, CDR2 YNFKEQ. Trimming left V 4 bases short and J 0 bases short, with 22 bases between. The CDR3 is 18 residues long. CDR3 protein: CASSLRQGGRQSSYEQYF. Written as DNA, the CDR3 is TGTGCCAGCAGCCTCAGACAGGGCGGGAGGCAGAGCTCCTACGAGCAGTACTTC.

The rearrangement uses TRBV2 and TRBJ2-7, with a weak D call TRBD1 (5 bases). Trimming left V 7 bases short and J 3 bases short, with 19 bases between. The CDR3 has 15 amino acids. Germline V gene sequence: CDR1 SNHLY, CDR2 FYNNEI. The CDR3 protein is CASTESGLKGYEQYF. The CDR3 DNA reads as TGTGCCAGCACCGAATCAGGGCTAAAAGGCTACGAGCAGTACTTC.

This clone appeared a single time. The rearrangement uses TRBV7-3 and TRBJ2-6; TRBD2 aligns across 9 bases. J gave up 10 bases and V 3 bases, and 7 bases lay outside the gene matches. The CDR3 sequence is 15 residues long. Per germline, CDR1 SGHTA and CDR2 FQGTGA. The CDR3 is CASSFPGLAQNVLTF. The CDR3 DNA reads as TGTGCCAGCAGCTTCCCGGGACTAGCACAGAACGTCCTGACTTTC.

The chain combines TRBV19 with TRBJ2-7; D is perhaps TRBD1 (6 bases). CDR3 length: 13 residues. Germline CDR1 reads LNHDA; CDR2 reads SQIVND (reference sequence). Deletions cut 3 bases from V and 1 base from J, with 7 bases between. CDR3 nucleotides: TGTGCCAGTAGTATCGGACAGTCCTACGAGCAGTACTTC. It specifies CASSIGQSYEQYF.

V and J are TRBV11-2 and TRBJ2-2; 8 positions match TRBD1. This CDR3 region has 17 residues. Per the germline V gene, CDR1 is SGHAT and CDR2 is FQNNGV. Losses at the gene ends were 5 bases for V and 1 base for J; bases not matched to a gene: 9. CDR3 in amino acids: CASSPDWDRKNTGELFF. The DNA for the CDR3 is TGTGCCAGCAGCCCCGATTGGGACAGGAAGAACACCGGGGAGCTGTTTTTT.

V usage is TRBV20-1 and J usage is TRBJ2-1, with D maybe TRBD2 (5 bases). CDR1 is DFQATT, CDR2 SNEGSKA, per germline (reference sequence). This CDR3 comprises 10 residues. Between the trimmed V and J ends, which lost 7 bases and 5 bases, there was a span of 6 bases. The CDR3 DNA reads TGCAGTGTGGGAGACAATGAGCAGTTCTTC. Translation: CSVGDNEQFF.

This sequence joins TRBV7-3 and TRBJ2-1; D is possibly TRBD1 or TRBD2 (6 bases each). Germline values: CDR1 SGHTA, CDR2 FQGTGA. V lost 5 bases, J lost 3 bases, and 11 bases lay in between. This CDR3 contains 14 residues. The CDR3 here is CASSPGGGYNEQFF. In DNA form, the CDR3 reads TGTGCCAGCAGCCCCGGGGGCGGCTACAATGAGCAGTTCTTC.

This clone was counted a few times. The rearrangement links TRBV7-9 to TRBJ1-2, with D uncertain. V lost 1 base and J lost 8, with 8 bases in between. CDR3 length: 12 residues. Germline V gene sequence: CDR1 SEHNR, CDR2 FQNEAQ (reference sequence). This CDR3 is CASSLERAGYTF. CDR3 nucleotide sequence: TGTGCCAGCAGCTTAGAGAGGGCAGGCTACACCTTC.

The chain uses TRBV7-2 and TRBJ2-7, with a weak D call TRBD2 (5 bases). The germline V and J ends were trimmed by 3 bases and 5 bases, with 17 bases remaining between them. CDR3 length equals 15 residues. Germline CDR1 SGHTA, CDR2 FQGNSA. In DNA, the CDR3 is TGTGCCAGCAGCTTCAGGAAAGGATTGAGGGACGAGCAGTACTTC. Encoded protein: CASSFRKGLRDEQYF.

The chain recombines TRBV30 with TRBJ2-3; no firm D call. This CDR3 region has 13 residues. Germline V gene data show CDR1 as GTSNPN and CDR2 as SVGIG (reference sequence). V was trimmed by 0 bases and J by 11 bases, leaving 15 bases between them. CDR3 coding DNA: TGTGCCTGGAGTGTAATTGGCCTAGGCCGGCAGTATTTT. Encoded protein: CAWSVIGLGRQYF.

The chain joins TRBV20-1 to TRBJ1-2, with unresolved D. This CDR3 contains 10 residues. Trimming took 4 bases from V and 6 from J, leaving 6 bases between them. CDR1 DFQATT and CDR2 SNEGSKA come from the germline V gene (reference sequence). The CDR3 here is CSATNNGYTF. The CDR3, as DNA: TGCAGTGCTACTAATAATGGCTACACCTTC.